This TCR beta chain originates from a study of radiation and T cells in renal cell carcinoma. Findings of the study overall: Irradiated tumors held more dominant CDR3 motifs than control tumors.

Of note for this clone: Its antigen is unknown.

TCRdb keeps only in-frame clones here, not all; method: immunoSEQ multiplex PCR. In the table there are 9,100 or so clones, 55% to 65% of which are singletons. Treatment given: treatment-naive control, cytoreductive nephrectomy. Treatment-naive patients without radiation supplied the control tumors at nephrectomy. The CDR3 length is 14 residues. Deletions cut 2 bases from V and 0 bases from J, with 7 bases between. The V gene's germline CDR1 is MNHEY and CDR2 SVGAGI. Source: tumor tissue, taken from a patient whose treatment was nephrectomy without radiotherapy. The J gene is TRBJ1-1, the V gene TRBV6-5; no clear D. The receptor's source is a man in his sixties with renal cell carcinoma. The CDR3 loop is CASSYDVVNTEAFF. The DNA of the CDR3 is TGTGCCAGCAGTTACGACGTTGTGAACACTGAAGCTTTCTTT.